This TCR beta chain comes out of a study of T cells in localized non-small cell lung cancer. Of note for this clone: Its antigen is currently unknown.

Germline V CDR1 and CDR2: SGHVS, FQNEAQ. This CDR3 has 15 amino acids. Study-wide findings and caveats: Longer overall survival associated with higher blood T cell density; shorter survival with higher adjacent-lung clonality. Compared with tumor, uninvolved adjacent lung displayed greater T cell clonality, ranking highest overall. There were a median around 57 of the top 100 tumor clones appearing in adjacent lung. Heterogeneity is still possible, as just one tumor region was sequenced.

The assay was immunoSEQ multiplex PCR, and TCRdb's table has in-frame clones only and misses some. The table has over 30,000 clones, roughly nine tenths seen once. The TCR sequence derives from a man between 40 and 70 years old with stage I lung adenocarcinoma. The source material was peripheral blood, sampled before any cancer treatment. The chain joins TRBV7-8 to TRBJ2-5; D is uncertain. The J call may be wrong; the DNA end is better matched by TRBJ2-7. The CDR3 sequence: CASSRSRDGPDEQYF. The CDR3 nucleotides are TGTGCCAGCAGCAGGAGCAGAGATGGCCCCGACGAGCAGTACTTC.